This TCR beta chain comes out of a study of vaccination and CD4 T cells after COVID-19. About the research overall: Six males and four females, two Hispanic, made up the convalescents.

Researchers used the Oncomine TCR Beta short-read assay to sequence DNA from cultured CD4+ T cells. TCRdb reanalysed the PCR reads using MiXCR and keeps one entry per CDR3 protein. This sample has approximately 5,800 distinct CDR3 sequences, with roughly 40% found just once. The treatment: roughly ten-day PBMC culture with coronavirus spike peptide pools or control peptides (ViraFEST assay). The unexposed donor gave CD4+ T cells before the COVID-19 pandemic (2011-2018). V was clipped by 0 bases and J by 2 bases, with 16 bases between them. The CDR3 sequence is 16 residues long. The germline V gene encodes CDR1 DFQATT and CDR2 SNEGSKA (reference sequence). This clonotype was seen more than once but under ten times. Its antigen is as yet unknown.

The TCR comes from a human donor in good health. The chain is built from TRBV20-1 and TRBJ1-2; D possibly corresponds to TRBD1 (6 bases). Source material: CD4+ T cells from blood, cultured in vitro. Here the CDR3 reads CSARDRVTGTNYGYTF. For the CDR3, the DNA is TGCAGTGCTAGAGATCGGGTTACAGGGACGAACTATGGCTACACCTTC.